Listed below are T cell receptor beta chains from one sample, sequenced in a study of PD-L1 blockade in urothelial cancer. Profiling relied on immunoSEQ multiplex PCR, and the TCRdb table lists in-frame clones only, not all of them. Of about 82,000 clones listed, about nine tenths are singletons. The material was PBMCs, obtained around atezolizumab (anti-PD-L1) treatment. The receptors were gathered from a woman between 65 and 79 years old with urothelial cancer. The CDR3 runs from the conserved cysteine through the conserved F or W. Each record gives: D gene, J gene, clone size, V gene, CDR3 DNA, CDR3 protein. A D gene is named only where the DNA matches it firmly. Clone size is not always given. Where it is, it says once, few, many or a class for expanded clones.

d_gene: TRBD1
j_gene: TRBJ2-3
abundance: NA
v_gene: TRBV29-1
CDR3nt: TGCAGCGTTGAAGTCCCGGACAGGGGGTCGCAGTATTTT
CDR3aa: CSVEVPDRGSQYF

d_gene: NA
j_gene: TRBJ1-5
abundance: NA
v_gene: TRBV6-1
CDR3nt: TGTGCCAGCAGATTGATTACAGGGCACAATCAGCCCCAGCATTTT
CDR3aa: CASRLITGHNQPQHF

d_gene: NA
j_gene: TRBJ1-1
abundance: NA
v_gene: TRBV25-1
CDR3nt: TGTGCCAGCAGGCCTCAGGACAGATCTGAAGCTTTCTTT
CDR3aa: CASRPQDRSEAFF

d_gene: NA
j_gene: TRBJ2-2
abundance: once
v_gene: TRBV9
CDR3nt: TGTGCCAGCAGCCTCCGAGGAGACGCGAACACCGGGGAGCTGTTTTTT
CDR3aa: CASSLRGDANTGELFF

d_gene: NA
j_gene: TRBJ1-1
abundance: NA
v_gene: TRBV29-1
CDR3nt: TGCAGCGTTGCAGGGTCCACTGAAGCTTTCTTT
CDR3aa: CSVAGSTEAFF

d_gene: NA
j_gene: TRBJ1-5
abundance: NA
v_gene: TRBV25-1
CDR3nt: TGTGCCAGCAGTGCTGGACTGAGCAATCAGCCCCAGCATTTT
CDR3aa: CASSAGLSNQPQHF

d_gene: TRBD1
j_gene: TRBJ1-1
abundance: many
v_gene: TRBV9
CDR3nt: TGTGCCAGCAGCGTAAGACAGGGGGACACTGAAGCTTTCTTT
CDR3aa: CASSVRQGDTEAFF

d_gene: NA
j_gene: TRBJ2-7
abundance: NA
v_gene: TRBV25-1
CDR3nt: TGTGCCAGCAGTGAATGGAGTTCCTACGAGCAGTACTTC
CDR3aa: CASSEWSSYEQYF

d_gene: NA
j_gene: TRBJ1-1
abundance: NA
v_gene: TRBV5-1
CDR3nt: TGCGCCAGCAGCTCCGGACAGCCCACTGAAGCTTTCTTT
CDR3aa: CASSSGQPTEAFF

d_gene: TRBD1
j_gene: TRBJ1-5
abundance: NA
v_gene: TRBV29-1
CDR3nt: TGCAGCGTAGCCGGACAGGAGAATCAGCCCCAGCATTTT
CDR3aa: CSVAGQENQPQHF

d_gene: NA
j_gene: TRBJ1-2
abundance: NA
v_gene: TRBV6-4
CDR3nt: TGTGCCAGCAGTGACCCGAGACAGTTCGGCTACACCTTC
CDR3aa: CASSDPRQFGYTF

d_gene: TRBD2
j_gene: TRBJ2-1
abundance: NA
v_gene: TRBV28
CDR3nt: TGTGCCAGCAGTTTATCCGGACTAGGCGAGCAGTTCTTC
CDR3aa: CASSLSGLGEQFF

d_gene: TRBD2
j_gene: TRBJ2-2
abundance: NA
v_gene: TRBV28
CDR3nt: TGTGCCATCGGCCGGTCTAGCGGGGACACCGGGGAGCTGTTTTTT
CDR3aa: CAIGRSSGDTGELFF

d_gene: NA
j_gene: TRBJ2-3
abundance: NA
v_gene: TRBV7-3
CDR3nt: TGTGCCAGCAGCCAAGAGACCAGCGCTTCAGATACGCAGTATTTT
CDR3aa: CASSQETSASDTQYF

d_gene: NA
j_gene: TRBJ1-1
abundance: NA
v_gene: TRBV5-6
CDR3nt: TGTGCCAGCAGCTTGGTGGGACTGCCTGAAGCTTTCTTT
CDR3aa: CASSLVGLPEAFF

d_gene: NA
j_gene: TRBJ2-1
abundance: NA
v_gene: TRBV18
CDR3nt: TGTGCCAGCTCACCCAACAATGAGCAGTTCTTC
CDR3aa: CASSPNNEQFF

d_gene: TRBD2
j_gene: TRBJ2-1
abundance: NA
v_gene: TRBV2
CDR3nt: TGTGCCAGCCAGGGGACTAGCGCGCGGAATGAGCAGTTCTTC
CDR3aa: CASQGTSARNEQFF

d_gene: NA
j_gene: TRBJ2-1
abundance: NA
v_gene: TRBV2
CDR3nt: TGTGCCAGCACCCTCATACGGGGGGAGCAGTTCTTC
CDR3aa: CASTLIRGEQFF

d_gene: NA
j_gene: TRBJ2-7
abundance: NA
v_gene: TRBV6-1
CDR3nt: TGTGCCAGCGGCTACGGAGGGTTCGGGGAGCAGTACTTC
CDR3aa: CASGYGGFGEQYF

d_gene: NA
j_gene: TRBJ2-7
abundance: NA
v_gene: TRBV5-4
CDR3nt: TGTGCCAGCAGCTTGAGCCCGCGCGAGGAGCAGTACTTC
CDR3aa: CASSLSPREEQYF

d_gene: NA
j_gene: TRBJ2-2
abundance: NA
v_gene: TRBV5-4
CDR3nt: TGTGCCAGCAGCTTGGACAGGGTAAATGGGGAGCTGTTTTTT
CDR3aa: CASSLDRVNGELFF

d_gene: TRBD1
j_gene: TRBJ1-2
abundance: NA
v_gene: TRBV27
CDR3nt: TGTGCCAGCAGGAAGGGGGCGGACAGCATAAACTATGGCTACACCTTC
CDR3aa: CASRKGADSINYGYTF

d_gene: TRBD2
j_gene: TRBJ2-3
abundance: NA
v_gene: TRBV4-1
CDR3nt: TGCGCCAGCAGCCAAGCTCCTAGCGGGGGCACAGATACGCAGTATTTT
CDR3aa: CASSQAPSGGTDTQYF

d_gene: TRBD2
j_gene: TRBJ2-1
abundance: NA
v_gene: TRBV28
CDR3nt: TGTGCCAGCAGTCCCCACCCCCAAACTAGCGGGAGCTCCTACAATGAGCAGTTCTTC
CDR3aa: CASSPHPQTSGSSYNEQFF

d_gene: TRBD2
j_gene: TRBJ2-1
abundance: once
v_gene: TRBV7-9
CDR3nt: TGTGCCAGCAGCTTAGCGTTAATAGCGGGAGGGCCCCGTGAGCAGTTCTTC
CDR3aa: CASSLALIAGGPREQFF

d_gene: NA
j_gene: TRBJ1-5
abundance: NA
v_gene: TRBV2
CDR3nt: TGTGCCAGCAGTGAATGGAGGGATCAGCCCCAGCATTTT
CDR3aa: CASSEWRDQPQHF

d_gene: NA
j_gene: TRBJ2-1
abundance: NA
v_gene: TRBV29-1
CDR3nt: TGCAGCGTTGGGGGGGACAATGAGCAGTTCTTC
CDR3aa: CSVGGDNEQFF

d_gene: NA
j_gene: TRBJ1-4
abundance: NA
v_gene: TRBV7-2
CDR3nt: TGTGCCAGCTGCCGGGATCCCGGGGAAAAACTGTTTTTT
CDR3aa: CASCRDPGEKLFF

d_gene: NA
j_gene: TRBJ1-1
abundance: NA
v_gene: TRBV5-4
CDR3nt: TGTGCCAGCAGCTTAGGGGGGGGTAACACTGAAGCTTTCTTT
CDR3aa: CASSLGGGNTEAFF

d_gene: NA
j_gene: TRBJ2-3
abundance: NA
v_gene: TRBV6-1
CDR3nt: TGTGCCAGCACGCTGAGTGCCACAGATACGCAGTATTTT
CDR3aa: CASTLSATDTQYF

d_gene: NA
j_gene: TRBJ1-2
abundance: NA
v_gene: TRBV4-3
CDR3nt: TGCGCCAGCAGCCAAGATTTTGGTCCGCGCTATGGCTACACCTTC
CDR3aa: CASSQDFGPRYGYTF

d_gene: TRBD2
j_gene: TRBJ2-1
abundance: NA
v_gene: TRBV10-1
CDR3nt: TGCGCCAGCTTAGCGGGAGGTAACAATGAGCAGTTCTTC
CDR3aa: CASLAGGNNEQFF

d_gene: TRBD1
j_gene: TRBJ1-5
abundance: NA
v_gene: TRBV28
CDR3nt: TGTGCCACCCACAGGGGGCGAGGCAATCAGCCCCAGCATTTT
CDR3aa: CATHRGRGNQPQHF

d_gene: NA
j_gene: TRBJ2-7
abundance: few
v_gene: TRBV5-1
CDR3nt: TGCGCCAGCAGCTTGGATTCGCAGGGTCCGTACTTC
CDR3aa: CASSLDSQGPYF

d_gene: NA
j_gene: TRBJ2-3
abundance: NA
v_gene: TRBV5-1
CDR3nt: TGCGCCAGCAGCTTGGTGGGCGGGGCCTCCACAGATACGCAGTATTTT
CDR3aa: CASSLVGGASTDTQYF

d_gene: TRBD1
j_gene: TRBJ2-5
abundance: NA
v_gene: TRBV7-2
CDR3nt: TGTGCCAGCAGCTTAGGGGACAGTTCCCAAGAGACCCAGTACTTC
CDR3aa: CASSLGDSSQETQYF

d_gene: TRBD1
j_gene: TRBJ2-5
abundance: NA
v_gene: TRBV5-6
CDR3nt: TGTGCCAGCAGACTGGGACAGGAAGGGACCCAGTACTTC
CDR3aa: CASRLGQEGTQYF

d_gene: NA
j_gene: TRBJ1-2
abundance: NA
v_gene: TRBV25-1
CDR3nt: TGTGCCAGCAGTGAATGGGGAGGACCTGGTGGCTACGCCTTC
CDR3aa: CASSEWGGPGGYAF

d_gene: NA
j_gene: TRBJ2-1
abundance: NA
v_gene: TRBV5-5
CDR3nt: TGTGCCAGCAGCTTGGGCGTGGGCACCTACAATGAGCAGTTCTTC
CDR3aa: CASSLGVGTYNEQFF